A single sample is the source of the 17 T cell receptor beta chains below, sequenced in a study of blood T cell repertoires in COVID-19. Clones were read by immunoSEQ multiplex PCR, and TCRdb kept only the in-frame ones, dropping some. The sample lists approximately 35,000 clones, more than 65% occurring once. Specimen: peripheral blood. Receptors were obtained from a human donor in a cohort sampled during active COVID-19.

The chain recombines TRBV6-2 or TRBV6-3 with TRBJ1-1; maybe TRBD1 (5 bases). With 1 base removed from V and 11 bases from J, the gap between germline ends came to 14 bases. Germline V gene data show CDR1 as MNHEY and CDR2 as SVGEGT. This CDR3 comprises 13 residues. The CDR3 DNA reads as TGTGCCAGCAGTTACTGGCCAGGGATCCGGGCTTTCTTT. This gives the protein CASSYWPGIRAFF.

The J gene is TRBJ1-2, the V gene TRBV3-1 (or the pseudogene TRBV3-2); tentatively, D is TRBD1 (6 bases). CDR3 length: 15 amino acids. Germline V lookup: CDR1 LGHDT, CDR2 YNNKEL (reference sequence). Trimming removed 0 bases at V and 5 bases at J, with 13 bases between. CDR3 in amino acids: CASSQEPGHRYGYTF. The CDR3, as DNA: TGTGCCAGCAGCCAAGAGCCGGGACATCGGTATGGCTACACCTTC.

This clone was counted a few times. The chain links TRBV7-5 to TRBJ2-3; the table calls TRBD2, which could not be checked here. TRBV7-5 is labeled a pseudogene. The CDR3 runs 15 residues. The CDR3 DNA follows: TGTGCCAGAAGCTTAGCACTAGCGGGCACAGATACGCAGTATTTT. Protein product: CARSLALAGTDTQYF.

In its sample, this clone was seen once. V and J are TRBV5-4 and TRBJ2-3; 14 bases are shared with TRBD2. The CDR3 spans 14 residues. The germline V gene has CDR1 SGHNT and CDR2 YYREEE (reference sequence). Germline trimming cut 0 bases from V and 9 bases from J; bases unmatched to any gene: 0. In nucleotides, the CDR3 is TGTGCCAGCAGCTTGGGGACTAGCGGGGGGACGCAGTATTTT. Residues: CASSLGTSGGTQYF.

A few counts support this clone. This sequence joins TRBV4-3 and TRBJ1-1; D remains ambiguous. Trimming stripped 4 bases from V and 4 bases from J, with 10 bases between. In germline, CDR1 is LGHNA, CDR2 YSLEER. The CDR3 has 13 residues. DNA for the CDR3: TGCGCCAGCAGCCTTTCCTGGGCCACTGAAGCTTTCTTT. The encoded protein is CASSLSWATEAFF.

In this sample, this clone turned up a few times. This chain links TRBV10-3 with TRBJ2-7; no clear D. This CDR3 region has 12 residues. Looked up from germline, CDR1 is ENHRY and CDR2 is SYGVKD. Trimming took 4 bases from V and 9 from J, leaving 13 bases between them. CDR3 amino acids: CAISAESERQYF. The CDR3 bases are TGTGCCATCAGTGCCGAAAGCGAACGGCAGTACTTC.

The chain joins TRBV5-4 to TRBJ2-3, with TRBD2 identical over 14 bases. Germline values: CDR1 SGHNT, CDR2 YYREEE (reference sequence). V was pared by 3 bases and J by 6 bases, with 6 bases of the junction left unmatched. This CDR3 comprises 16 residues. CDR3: CASSSGLAGVEDTQYF. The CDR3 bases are TGTGCCAGCAGCTCGGGACTAGCGGGGGTAGAGGATACGCAGTATTTT.

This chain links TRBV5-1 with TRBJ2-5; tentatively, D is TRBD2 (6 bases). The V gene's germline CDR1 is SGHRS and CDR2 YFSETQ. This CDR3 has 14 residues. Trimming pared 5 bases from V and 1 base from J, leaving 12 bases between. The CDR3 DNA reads TGCGCCAGCAGGGCCCCTAGCGCCCAAGAGACCCAGTACTTC. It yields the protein CASRAPSAQETQYF.

The CDR3 here is CASSLRIGETQYF. The CDR3 nucleotides are TGTGCCAGCAGTTTACGTATCGGGGAGACCCAGTACTTC. This chain connects TRBV27 to TRBJ2-5, with no clear D. The CDR3 loop spans 13 amino acids. Germline assignment: CDR1 MNHEY and CDR2 SMNVEV (reference sequence). V lost 2 bases to trimming and J lost 5 bases, with 9 bases between them.

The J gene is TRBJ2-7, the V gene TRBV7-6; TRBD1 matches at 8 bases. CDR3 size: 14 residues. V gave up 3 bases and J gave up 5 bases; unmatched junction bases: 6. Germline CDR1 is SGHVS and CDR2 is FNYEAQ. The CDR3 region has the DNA TGTGCCAGCAGCTTTGGACAGGGTAACGACGAGCAGTACTTC. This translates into CASSFGQGNDEQYF.

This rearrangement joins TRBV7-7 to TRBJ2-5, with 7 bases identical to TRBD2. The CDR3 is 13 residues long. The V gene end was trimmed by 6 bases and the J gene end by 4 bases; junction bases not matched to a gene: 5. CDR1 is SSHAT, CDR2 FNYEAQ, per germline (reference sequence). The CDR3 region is CASRGGDRETQYF. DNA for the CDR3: TGTGCCAGCAGGGGGGGGGATCGAGAGACCCAGTACTTC.

CDR3 bases: TGTGCCAGCAGCCGGGACAGGGTAAGCGAGCAGTACTTC. Translated, it gives CASSRDRVSEQYF. This sequence joins TRBV7-9 and TRBJ2-7; TRBD1 matches at 9 bases. Trimming cost V 5 bases and J 6 bases; bases outside gene matches: 5. Per the germline V gene, CDR1 is SEHNR and CDR2 is FQNEAQ (reference sequence). CDR3 length: 13 residues. Full variable domain (outside the CDR3, taken from reference TRBV7-9 and TRBJ2-7): DTGVSQNPRHKITKRGQNVTFRCDPISEHNRLYWYRQTLGQGPEFLTYFQNEAQLEKSRLLSDRFSAERPKGSFSTLEIQRTEQGDSAMYLCASSRDRVSEQYFGPGTRLTVT.

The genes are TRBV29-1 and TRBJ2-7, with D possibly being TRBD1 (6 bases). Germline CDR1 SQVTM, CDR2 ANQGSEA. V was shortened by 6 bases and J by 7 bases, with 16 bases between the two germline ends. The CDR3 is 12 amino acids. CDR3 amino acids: CSVTPNRVEQYF. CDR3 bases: TGCAGCGTCACTCCTAACAGGGTAGAGCAGTACTTC.

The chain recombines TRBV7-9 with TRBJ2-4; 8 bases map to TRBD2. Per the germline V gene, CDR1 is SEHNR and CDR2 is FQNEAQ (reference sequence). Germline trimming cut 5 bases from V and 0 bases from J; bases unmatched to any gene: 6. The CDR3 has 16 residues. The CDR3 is CASSQPSGLAKNIQYF. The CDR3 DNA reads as TGTGCCAGCAGCCAACCTAGCGGGTTAGCCAAAAACATTCAGTACTTC.

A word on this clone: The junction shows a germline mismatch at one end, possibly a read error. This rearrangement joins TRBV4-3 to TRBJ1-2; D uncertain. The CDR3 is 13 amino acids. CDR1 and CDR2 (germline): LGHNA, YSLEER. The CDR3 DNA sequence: TGCGCCAGCAGCCAAGATCTTAACAATGGCTACACCTTC. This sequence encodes CASSQDLNNGYTF.

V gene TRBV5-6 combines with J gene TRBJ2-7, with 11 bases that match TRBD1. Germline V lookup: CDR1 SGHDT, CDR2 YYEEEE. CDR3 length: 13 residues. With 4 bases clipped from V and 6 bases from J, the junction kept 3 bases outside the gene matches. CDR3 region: CASSLGTGGEQYF. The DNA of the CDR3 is TGTGCCAGCAGCCTTGGGACAGGGGGCGAGCAGTACTTC.

This CDR3 is CASSRSTQTIYF. CDR3 DNA: TGTGCCAGCAGCCGATCGACACAGACCATATATTTT. The chain links TRBV11-2 to TRBJ1-3; no clear D. There are 12 residues in the CDR3. With 5 bases removed from V and 10 bases from J, the gap between germline ends came to 12 bases. Germline V lookup: CDR1 SGHAT, CDR2 FQNNGV.